The TCR beta chain described here comes from a study of T-cell memory formation after mild COVID-19. Study details: Largely, the TCR clusters proved donor specific. Whole-study results and caveats: Unconfirmed was the SARS-CoV-2 specificity of second-wave clones that peaked on day 37. Several responding clones turned up in pre-infection memory, indicating that cross-reactive memory may have taken part. CD4+ contracting clones were found mainly in CM and EM, and CD8+ ones in EMRA.

The CDR3 totals 13 residues. Germline V gives CDR1 GTSNPN, CDR2 SVGIG (reference sequence). V was cut by 0 bases and J by 3 bases, with 6 bases left in between. This clonotype was seen more than once but under ten times. Its antigen is unknown. TCRdb fed the 5' RACE reads into MiXCR, producing one record per CDR3 protein. The sample lists approximately 500,000 distinct CDR3 sequences, 25% occurring once. The chain has TRBV30 and TRBJ1-5; D call uncertain. Material: PBMCs or a T cell subset sorted from them (not recorded which). The clonotype comes from an adult woman who had mild COVID-19 (a few samples of this study predate the infection). Cell type and time point are not known. DNA of the CDR3: TGTGCCTGGAGTGTACGGGCCAATCAGCCCCAGCATTTT. Protein: CAWSVRANQPQHF.